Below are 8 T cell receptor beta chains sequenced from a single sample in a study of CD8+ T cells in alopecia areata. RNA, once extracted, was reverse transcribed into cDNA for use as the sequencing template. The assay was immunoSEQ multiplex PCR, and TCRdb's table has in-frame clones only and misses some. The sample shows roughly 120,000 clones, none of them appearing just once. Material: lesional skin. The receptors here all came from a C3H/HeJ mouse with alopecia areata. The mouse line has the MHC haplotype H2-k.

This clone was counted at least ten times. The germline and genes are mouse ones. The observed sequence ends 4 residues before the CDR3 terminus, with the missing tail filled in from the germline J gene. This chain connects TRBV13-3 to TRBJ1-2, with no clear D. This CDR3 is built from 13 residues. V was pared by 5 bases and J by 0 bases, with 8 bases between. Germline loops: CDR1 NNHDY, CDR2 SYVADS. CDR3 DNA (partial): TGTGCCAGCAGCACTGAAGCAAACTCC. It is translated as CASSTEANS. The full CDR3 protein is CASSTEANSDYTF.

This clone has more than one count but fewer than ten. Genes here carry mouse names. The CDR3 is CASRGTGNTLYF. The CDR3 DNA, read in part, is TGTGCCAGCAGAGGGACAGGGAAC. This chain connects TRBV13-1 to TRBJ2-4; 9 nucleotides align to TRBD1. The sequence runs out 4 residues before the end of the CDR3; the remainder is reconstructed from the germline J gene. Germline CDR1 reads NSHNY; CDR2 reads SYGAGN. The CDR3 sequence is 12 residues long.

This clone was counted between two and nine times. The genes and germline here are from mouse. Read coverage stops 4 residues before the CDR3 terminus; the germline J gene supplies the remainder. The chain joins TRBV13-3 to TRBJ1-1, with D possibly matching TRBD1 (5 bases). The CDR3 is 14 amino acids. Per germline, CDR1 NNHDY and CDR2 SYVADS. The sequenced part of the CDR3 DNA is TGTGCCAGCAGGGAGGACTGGGGGGAAGGA. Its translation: CASREDWGEG. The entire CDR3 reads CASREDWGEGEVFF.

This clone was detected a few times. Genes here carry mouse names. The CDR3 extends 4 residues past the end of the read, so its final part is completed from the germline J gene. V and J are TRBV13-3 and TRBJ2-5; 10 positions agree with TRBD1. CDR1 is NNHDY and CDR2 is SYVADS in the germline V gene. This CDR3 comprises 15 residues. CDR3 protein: CASSDKGQGWDTQYF. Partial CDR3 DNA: TGTGCCAGCAGTGATAAGGGACAGGGGTGGGAC.

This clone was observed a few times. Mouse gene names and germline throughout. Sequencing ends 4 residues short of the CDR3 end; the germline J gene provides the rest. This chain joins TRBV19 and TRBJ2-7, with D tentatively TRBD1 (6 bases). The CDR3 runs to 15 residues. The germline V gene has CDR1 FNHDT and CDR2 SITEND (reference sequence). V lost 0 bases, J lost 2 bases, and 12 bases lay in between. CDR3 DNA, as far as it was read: TGTGCCAGCAGTATAGCCCAGGGGAGAACCTAT. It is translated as CASSIAQGRTY. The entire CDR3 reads CASSIAQGRTYEQYF. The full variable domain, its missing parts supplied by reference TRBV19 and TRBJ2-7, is GGIITQTPKFLIGQEGQKLTLKCQQNFNHDTMYWYRQDSGKGLRLIYYSITENDLQKGDLSEGYDASREKKSSFSLTVTSAQKNEMAVFLCASSIAQGRTYEQYFGPGTRLTVL.

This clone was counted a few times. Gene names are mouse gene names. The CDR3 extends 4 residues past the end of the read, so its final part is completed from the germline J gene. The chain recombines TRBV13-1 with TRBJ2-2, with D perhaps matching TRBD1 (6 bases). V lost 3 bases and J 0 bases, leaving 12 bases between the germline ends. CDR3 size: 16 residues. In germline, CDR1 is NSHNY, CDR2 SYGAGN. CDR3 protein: CASSGGHLANTGQLYF. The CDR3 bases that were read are TGTGCCAGCAGTGGGGGACATCTTGCAAACACCGGG.

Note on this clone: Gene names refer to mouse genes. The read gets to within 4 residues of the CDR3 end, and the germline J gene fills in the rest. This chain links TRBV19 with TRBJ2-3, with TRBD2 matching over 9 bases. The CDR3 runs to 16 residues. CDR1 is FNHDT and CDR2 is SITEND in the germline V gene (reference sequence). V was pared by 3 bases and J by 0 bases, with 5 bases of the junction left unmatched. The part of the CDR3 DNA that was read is TGTGCCAGCAGTAGGGCTGGGGGGGGTAGTGCAGAA. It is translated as CASSRAGGGSAE. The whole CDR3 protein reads CASSRAGGGSAETLYF.

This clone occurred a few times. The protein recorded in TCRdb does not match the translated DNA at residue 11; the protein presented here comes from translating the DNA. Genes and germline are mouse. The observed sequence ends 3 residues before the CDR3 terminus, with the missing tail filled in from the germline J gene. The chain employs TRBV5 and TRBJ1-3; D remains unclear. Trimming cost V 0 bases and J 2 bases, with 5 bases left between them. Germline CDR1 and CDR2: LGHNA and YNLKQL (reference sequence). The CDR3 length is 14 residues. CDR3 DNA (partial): TGTGCCAGCAGCCAAGAACAGACTGGAAATACG. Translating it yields CASSQEQTGNT. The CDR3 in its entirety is CASSQEQTGNTLYF.